This TCR beta chain was profiled in a study of shared clonotypes between healthy human individuals. General study findings and limits: Shared clonotypes across all four donors exceeded non-shared ones in generation probability.

This clone has a handful of counts. Its target is unknown. With 0 bases clipped from V and 9 bases from J, the junction kept 17 bases outside the gene matches. The length of the CDR3 is 18 residues. The germline V gene has CDR1 LGHNA and CDR2 YSLEER. Measured with immunoSEQ multiplex PCR; TCRdb has only the in-frame clones, and not every one. The data contain over 2 million clones, 95% of them singletons. This TCR was sampled from a man aged 18 to 29 in good health. V gene TRBV4-3 combines with J gene TRBJ2-1; 7 nucleotides line up with TRBD1. Sequenced: naive CD4+ T cells sorted from blood. Regarding subset: CD45RA+ positively selected. The CDR3 bases are TGCGCCAGCAGCCAAGAAAGGATCGACAGGGTAATTTCGGGTGAGCAGTTCTTC. Encoded protein: CASSQERIDRVISGEQFF.